The 26 T cell receptor beta chains in this list originate from one sample, sequenced in a study of T-cell reconstitution after alpha-beta-depleted transplantation in children. This sample's TCRbeta library carried unique molecular identifier barcodes. TCRdb independently ran MiXCR on the PCR reads; one entry per CDR3 protein. The table includes hundreds of thousands of distinct CDR3 sequences, over 10% detected once. The specimen comprised PBMCs, sampled before TCRalphabeta/CD19-depleted stem cell transplant. Every receptor here comes from a girl aged 2 to 9 with congenital amegakaryocytic thrombocytopenia, due to receive a stem cell transplant.

This clonotype appeared a few times. This chain links TRBV5-1 with TRBJ2-2, with 8 bases identical to TRBD2. Looked up from germline, CDR1 is SGHRS and CDR2 is YFSETQ. Trimming removed 5 bases from V and 0 bases from J; junction bases left unmatched: 3. CDR3 length: 15 amino acids. CDR3 coding DNA: TGCGCCAGCAGATTAGCGGGAACGAACACCGGGGAGCTGTTTTTT. The encoded protein is CASRLAGTNTGELFF.

In this sample, this clonotype turned up a few times. J is TRBJ2-3 and V is TRBV7-9; 8 bases are a match to TRBD2. The CDR3 has 15 amino acids. Germline V CDR1 and CDR2: SEHNR, FQNEAQ (reference sequence). The CDR3 sequence is CVIGLREGDLDTQYF. As DNA, the CDR3 is TGTGTCATCGGTCTTCGGGAGGGAGACTTAGATACGCAGTATTTT. Together with reference TRBV7-9 and TRBJ2-3, the CDR3 gives the full variable domain: DTGVSQNPRHKITKRGQNVTFRCDPISEHNRLYWYRQTLGQGPEFLTYFQNEAQLEKSRLLSDRFSAERPKGSFSTLEIQRTEQGDSAMYLCVIGLREGDLDTQYFGPGTRLTVL.

This clonotype was found many times. The chain's CDR3 is CASSFLTAGVADTQYF. The CDR3 nucleotides read TGTGCCAGCAGCTTCTTAACGGCGGGAGTGGCAGATACGCAGTATTTT. The chain links TRBV7-8 to TRBJ2-3, with 7 bases lining up with TRBD2. Germline CDR1 and CDR2: SGHVS and FQNEAQ. The CDR3 consists of 16 residues. After removal of 3 bases from V and 4 bases from J, the junction contained 10 bases not matched to a gene. Filled out from reference TRBV7-8 and TRBJ2-3, the complete variable domain reads GAGVSQSPRYKVAKRGQDVALRCDPISGHVSLFWYQQALGQGPEFLTYFQNEAQLDKSGLPSDRFFAERPEGSVSTLKIQRTQQEDSAVYLCASSFLTAGVADTQYFGPGTRLTVL.

In this sample, this clonotype turned up many times. The chain employs TRBV20-1 and TRBJ2-1, with 13 bases identical to TRBD2. Germline CDR1 and CDR2: DFQATT and SNEGSKA (reference sequence). The CDR3 loop spans 14 amino acids. With V trimmed by 7 bases and J by 7 bases, 7 bases remained unmatched. The CDR3 protein is CSDQTTSGRNEQFF. CDR3 sequence (DNA): TGCAGTGATCAAACGACTAGCGGGAGGAATGAGCAGTTCTTC.

This clonotype was picked up many times. The chain has TRBV5-1 and TRBJ2-1, with D uncertain. This CDR3 region has 15 residues. Germline V gene lookup returns CDR1 SGHRS and CDR2 YFSETQ. The V and J ends lost 4 bases and 8 bases respectively, with 19 bases between them. Written as DNA, the CDR3 is TGCGCCAGCAGCCTTCGGACCGGTGGTAGGGATGAGCAGTTCTTC. Amino acids: CASSLRTGGRDEQFF.

This clonotype was picked up many times. The gene calls are TRBV5-1 and TRBJ2-1; 14 bases are shared with TRBD2. CDR1 is SGHRS, CDR2 YFSETQ, per germline. CDR3 length: 16 residues. The V gene end was trimmed by 4 bases and the J gene end by 8 bases; junction bases not matched to a gene: 8. The CDR3 spells CASSGGTSGSRDEQFF. The CDR3 DNA sequence: TGCGCCAGCAGCGGGGGGACTAGCGGGAGCAGAGATGAGCAGTTCTTC.

The sample holds many counts of this clonotype. V is TRBV20-1 and J is TRBJ2-3, with 9 bases fitting TRBD2. The germline V gene has CDR1 DFQATT and CDR2 SNEGSKA (reference sequence). J lost 4 bases, V lost 6 bases, and 8 bases had no gene match. This CDR3 has 14 residues. CDR3: CSASLLAGADTQYF. CDR3 nucleotides: TGCAGTGCGTCCTTACTAGCGGGCGCAGATACGCAGTATTTT.

This clonotype was seen only a few times. This chain links TRBV5-1 with TRBJ2-2, with 7 bases matching TRBD2. The V segment lost 4 bases and the J segment 1 base; nucleotides outside the gene matches: 7. The germline CDR1 and CDR2 sequences are SGHRS and YFSETQ. This CDR3 contains 16 residues. The CDR3 is CASSHASGWNTGELFF. The CDR3 DNA reads as TGCGCCAGCAGCCACGCTAGCGGTTGGAACACCGGGGAGCTGTTTTTT.

This clonotype was observed many times. V usage is TRBV20-1 and J usage is TRBJ2-1, with D unclear. The CDR3 has 14 residues. Trimming took 5 bases from V and 2 from J, leaving 13 bases between them. The V gene's germline CDR1 is DFQATT and CDR2 SNEGSKA (reference sequence). CDR3 in amino acids: CSARTTGTYNEQFF. The CDR3 DNA sequence: TGCAGTGCTCGGACCACGGGCACCTACAATGAGCAGTTCTTC.

Notes on this clonotype: It may be a read error: a sequence one base away is much more abundant. The CDR3 does not close with the conserved phenylalanine or tryptophan, likely indicating a read error. This chain connects TRBV29-1 to TRBJ2-3, with D tentatively TRBD2 (6 bases). V lost 5 bases, J lost 4 bases, and 16 bases lay in between. Germline V gives CDR1 SQVTM, CDR2 ANQGSEA. The CDR3 consists of 14 residues. CDR3 sequence: CSVYPGVGADTQYS. CDR3 bases: TGCAGCGTTTACCCGGGAGTGGGCGCAGATACGCAGTATTCT.

The genes are TRBV19 and TRBJ2-7; TRBD2 aligns across 11 bases. There are 16 residues in the CDR3. Germline-derived CDR1 and CDR2 are LNHDA and SQIVND (reference sequence). V was pared by 4 bases and J by 2 bases, with 7 bases of the junction left unmatched. The CDR3 coding sequence is TGTGCCAGTAGTACAACCGGGACTAGCGGAGCCTACGAGCAGTACTTC. As protein: CASSTTGTSGAYEQYF.

With regard to this clonotype: A junction boundary mismatches the germline segment, possibly from a read error. This rearrangement joins TRBV30 to TRBJ2-7, with D perhaps TRBD2 (6 bases). This CDR3 region has 13 residues. CDR1 GTSNPN and CDR2 SVGIG come from the germline V gene (reference sequence). CDR3 sequence reads: CAWSVLASHEQYF. CDR3 coding DNA: TGTGCCTGGAGTGTACTAGCCTCCCACGAGCAGTACTTC.

This clonotype was seen ten or more times. This chain uses TRBV7-9 with TRBJ2-1; 11 bases are a match to TRBD2. V was pared by 4 bases and J by 14 bases, with 10 bases of the junction left unmatched. Germline values: CDR1 SEHNR, CDR2 FQNEAQ (reference sequence). The CDR3 is 14 amino acids. Here the CDR3 DNA reads TGTGCCAGCAGCTCAATGACTAGCGGGACTATGAAGTTCTTC. This encodes CASSSMTSGTMKFF.

The rearrangement links TRBV7-9 to TRBJ2-5, with TRBD2 as a possible D gene (6 bases). V was trimmed by 4 bases and J by 0 bases, leaving 18 bases between them. There are 17 residues in the CDR3. Germline V gene data show CDR1 as SEHNR and CDR2 as FQNEAQ (reference sequence). CDR3 nucleotide sequence: TGTGCCAGCAGCTCGCGGGGAGACGGTTGGTACCAAGAGACCCAGTACTTC. It encodes CASSSRGDGWYQETQYF.

This clonotype was seen only a few times. V and J are TRBV27 and TRBJ2-1; 8 bases are shared with TRBD2. The CDR3 length is 15 residues. Trimming took 6 bases from V and 2 from J; bases not matched to a gene: 6. Germline CDR1 reads MNHEY; CDR2 reads SMNVEV (reference sequence). This CDR3 is CASRDSGETYNEQFF. The CDR3 DNA is TGTGCCAGCAGAGATAGCGGGGAAACCTACAATGAGCAGTTCTTC.

This clonotype was counted many times. J is TRBJ2-7 and V is TRBV9; 10 bases match TRBD1. Germline assignment: CDR1 SGDLS and CDR2 YYNGEE. J lost 3 bases, V lost 4 bases, and 4 bases had no gene match. The CDR3 has 14 residues. The CDR3: CASSLRDRGYEQYF. In nucleotides, the CDR3 is TGTGCCAGCAGCCTCCGGGACAGGGGCTACGAGCAGTACTTC.

The table lists this clonotype with many counts. As DNA, the CDR3 is TGCGCCAGCAGCTTGGGCAGGCGAACCCTCTATGGCTACACCTTC. It is translated as CASSLGRRTLYGYTF. The chain employs TRBV5-1 and TRBJ1-2; D ambiguous. The CDR3 is 15 amino acids. V was clipped by 0 bases and J by 4 bases, with 13 bases between them. Germline CDR1 and CDR2: SGHRS and YFSETQ.

There are many counts of this clonotype. This rearrangement joins TRBV5-1 to TRBJ2-1; possibly TRBD2 for D (6 bases). The CDR3 sequence is 12 residues long. The V gene's germline CDR1 is SGHRS and CDR2 YFSETQ. V was shortened by 0 bases and J by 10 bases, with 8 bases between the two germline ends. The CDR3 protein is CASSLEEGEQFF. CDR3 sequence (DNA): TGCGCCAGCAGCTTGGAGGAGGGCGAGCAGTTCTTC.

The chain links TRBV5-1 to TRBJ2-1; 14 bases fit TRBD2. This CDR3 comprises 21 residues. The junction had 14 bases not matched to a gene; V was cut back by 3 bases and J by 0 bases. The germline CDR1 and CDR2 sequences are SGHRS and YFSETQ. CDR3 residues: CASSSGLAGGLIPSSYNEQFF. CDR3 nucleotides: TGCGCCAGCAGCTCTGGACTAGCGGGAGGACTAATTCCCAGCTCCTACAATGAGCAGTTCTTC.

This chain joins TRBV20-1 and TRBJ2-5; maybe TRBD2 (6 bases). This CDR3 has 16 amino acids. Germline CDR1 is DFQATT and CDR2 is SNEGSKA (reference sequence). V was clipped by 2 bases and J by 5 bases, with 21 bases between them. CDR3: CSARPSRERERETQYF. The CDR3 DNA follows: TGCAGTGCTAGACCCTCACGGGAACGGGAGAGGGAGACCCAGTACTTC.

This clonotype was found many times. This rearrangement joins TRBV5-1 to TRBJ2-7, with TRBD2 identical over 13 bases. Germline V gives CDR1 SGHRS, CDR2 YFSETQ. V gave up 7 bases and J gave up 1 base; unmatched junction bases: 14. The length of the CDR3 is 18 residues. The chain's CDR3 is CASQQGLAGFQPSYEQYF. CDR3 nucleotide sequence: TGCGCCAGCCAACAGGGACTAGCGGGATTCCAACCGTCCTACGAGCAGTACTTC.

V usage is TRBV20-1 and J usage is TRBJ2-5, with D perhaps matching TRBD1 (6 bases). V lost 5 bases and J 4 bases, leaving 11 bases between the germline ends. The CDR3 contains 12 residues. CDR1 is DFQATT, CDR2 SNEGSKA, per germline (reference sequence). The chain's CDR3 is CSALQGRETQYF. CDR3 DNA sequence: TGCAGTGCTCTACAGGGAAGAGAGACCCAGTACTTC.

On this clonotype itself: This sequence may be a read error, since a much larger clone differs from it by one base. The CDR3 spells CASSYGGPGTDTKYF. In DNA form, the CDR3 reads TGTGCCAGCAGTTACGGTGGGCCAGGCACAGATACGAAGTATTTT. The chain combines TRBV6-5 with TRBJ2-3, with D uncertain. Looked up from germline, CDR1 is MNHEY and CDR2 is SVGAGI. CDR3 length: 15 amino acids.

The chain joins TRBV6-5 to TRBJ2-6, with TRBD2 matching over 9 bases. With V trimmed by 2 bases and J by 3 bases, 8 bases remained unmatched. Germline-derived CDR1 and CDR2 are MNHEY and SVGAGI. The length of the CDR3 is 18 residues. The CDR3, as DNA: TGTGCCAGCAGTTACCGGCGGGAGGGCCTCCTTGGGGCCAACGTCCTGACTTTC. Encoded protein: CASSYRREGLLGANVLTF.

This chain joins TRBV18 and TRBJ2-1; the match to TRBD2 covers 10 bases. The germline V gene encodes CDR1 KGHSH and CDR2 LQKENI. CDR3 size: 16 residues. The ends lost 4 bases at V and 7 bases at J; junction bases unmatched: 10. This CDR3 reads CASSQTSGYYENEQFF. Written as DNA, the CDR3 is TGTGCCAGCTCACAGACTAGCGGGTACTATGAGAATGAGCAGTTCTTC.

The chain couples TRBV5-1 to TRBJ2-3; no clear D gene. The CDR3 totals 16 residues. The V and J ends lost 0 bases and 2 bases respectively, with 13 bases between them. Germline assignment: CDR1 SGHRS and CDR2 YFSETQ. The CDR3 here is CASSLVSLGNTDTQYF. The CDR3 nucleotides read TGCGCCAGCAGCTTGGTTTCGTTGGGGAACACAGATACGCAGTATTTT.